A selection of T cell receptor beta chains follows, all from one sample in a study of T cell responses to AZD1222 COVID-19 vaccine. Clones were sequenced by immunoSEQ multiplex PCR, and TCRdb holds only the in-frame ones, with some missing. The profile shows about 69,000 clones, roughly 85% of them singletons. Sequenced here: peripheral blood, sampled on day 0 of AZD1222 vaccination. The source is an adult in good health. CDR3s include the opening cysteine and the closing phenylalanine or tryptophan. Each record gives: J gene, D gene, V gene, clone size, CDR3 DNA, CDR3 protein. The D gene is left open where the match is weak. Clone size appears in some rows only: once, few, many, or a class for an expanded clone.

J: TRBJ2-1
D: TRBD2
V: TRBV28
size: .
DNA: TGTGCCAGCAGCGCCACTAGCGGGAGCAGCGATGAGCAGTTCTTC
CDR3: CASSATSGSSDEQFF

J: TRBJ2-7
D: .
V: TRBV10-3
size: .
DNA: TGTGCCATCAGCGTCCGTTACTCCTACGAGCAGTACTTC
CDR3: CAISVRYSYEQYF

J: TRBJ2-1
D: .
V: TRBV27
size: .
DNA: TGTGCCAGCACGGCCGGGACCAGCTCCTACAATGAGCAGTTCTTC
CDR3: CASTAGTSSYNEQFF

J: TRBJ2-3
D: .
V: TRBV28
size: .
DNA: TGTGCCAGCATCACCGGGGGACTCGACACAGATACGCAGTATTTT
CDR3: CASITGGLDTDTQYF

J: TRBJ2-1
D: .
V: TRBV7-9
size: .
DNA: TGTGCCAGCAGCTTAAGTTTGTCCGGCAATGAGCAGTTCTTC
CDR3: CASSLSLSGNEQFF

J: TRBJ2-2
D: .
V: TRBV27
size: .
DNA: TGTGCCAGCAGTTTGGGGTATTACGGGGAGCTGTTTTTT
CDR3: CASSLGYYGELFF

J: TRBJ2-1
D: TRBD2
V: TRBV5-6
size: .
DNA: TGTGCCAGCAGCCCCCGAGGGGTAGCGGGGATCAATGAGCAGTTCTTC
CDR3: CASSPRGVAGINEQFF

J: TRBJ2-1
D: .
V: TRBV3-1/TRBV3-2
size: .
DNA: TGTGCCAGCAGCCACTGGACTGGGGGGTCCTACAATGAGCAGTTCTTC
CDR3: CASSHWTGGSYNEQFF

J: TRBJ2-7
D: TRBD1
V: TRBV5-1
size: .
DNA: TGCGCCAGCAGGAAACCCCAAACAGGGGGCTACGAGCAGTACTTC
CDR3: CASRKPQTGGYEQYF

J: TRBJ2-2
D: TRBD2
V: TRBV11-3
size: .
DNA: TGTGCCAGCAGCTTATCGGGGGGAGTTACCGGGGAGCTGTTTTTT
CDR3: CASSLSGGVTGELFF

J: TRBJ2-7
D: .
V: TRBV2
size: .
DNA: TGTGCCAGCAGGTTTACGGGAGAGCAGTACTTC
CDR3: CASRFTGEQYF

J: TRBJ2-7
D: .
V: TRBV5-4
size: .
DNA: TGTGCCAGCACCCGTCAGGACGGGCGCTCCTACGAGCAGTACTTC
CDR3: CASTRQDGRSYEQYF

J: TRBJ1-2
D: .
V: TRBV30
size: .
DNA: TGTGCCTGGAGTGTAACTGGGGAAGGCGGCTACACCTTC
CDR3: CAWSVTGEGGYTF

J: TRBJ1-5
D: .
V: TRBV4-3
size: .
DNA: TGCGCCAGCAGCCAAGATCTGTACAGGGACAATCAGCCCCAGCATTTT
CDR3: CASSQDLYRDNQPQHF

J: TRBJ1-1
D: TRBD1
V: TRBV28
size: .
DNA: TGTGCCAGCAGTTTATGGCAGGGGGCTCGAGGCACTGAAGCTTTCTTT
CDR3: CASSLWQGARGTEAFF

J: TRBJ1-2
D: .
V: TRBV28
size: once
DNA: TGTGCCAGCAGTCTCTACAGAGAGAACTATGGCTACACCTTC
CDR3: CASSLYRENYGYTF

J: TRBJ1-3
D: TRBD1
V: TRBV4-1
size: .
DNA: TGCGCCAGCAGCCAAGGTCGACAGGGGGCGACTGACACCATATATTTT
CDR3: CASSQGRQGATDTIYF

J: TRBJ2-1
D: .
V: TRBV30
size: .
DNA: TGTGCCTGGAGCGGAGCGGACAATGAGCAGTTCTTC
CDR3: CAWSGADNEQFF

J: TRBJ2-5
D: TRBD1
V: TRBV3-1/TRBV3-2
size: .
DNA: TGTGCCAGCAGCCCCACAGGGGGCGAGGAGACCCAGTACTTC
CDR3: CASSPTGGEETQYF

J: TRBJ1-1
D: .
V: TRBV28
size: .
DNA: TGTGCCAGCAGTTTGGAAGTAAACACTGAAGCTTTCTTT
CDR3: CASSLEVNTEAFF

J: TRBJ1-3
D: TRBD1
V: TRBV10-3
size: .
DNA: TGTGCCATCACCCCAGCGGGGGACAGGGTTGGAAACACCATATATTTT
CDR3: CAITPAGDRVGNTIYF

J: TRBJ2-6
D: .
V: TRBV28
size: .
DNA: TGTGCCAGCAGTTCCCCCAGGGAGGCTGGGGCCAACGTCCTGACTTTC
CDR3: CASSSPREAGANVLTF

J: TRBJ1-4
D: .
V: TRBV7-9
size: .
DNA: TGTGCCAGCAGCGCCCGACAGGCTACTAATGAAAAACTGTTTTTT
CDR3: CASSARQATNEKLFF

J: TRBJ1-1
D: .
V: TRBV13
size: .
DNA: TGTGCCAGCAGCTTAGGACAGTGGGGAGTTTTCTTT
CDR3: CASSLGQWGVFF

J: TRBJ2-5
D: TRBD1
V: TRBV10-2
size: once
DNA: TGCGCCAGCAGTGAGTCCCGACAGGGGCGACAAGAGACCCAGTACTTC
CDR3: CASSESRQGRQETQYF

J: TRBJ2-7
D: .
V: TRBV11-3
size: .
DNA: TGTGCCAGCAGCGCCTCATCCGAGCAGTACTTC
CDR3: CASSASSEQYF

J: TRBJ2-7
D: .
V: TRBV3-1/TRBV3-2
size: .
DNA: TGTGCCAGCAGCCAAGATTCCGGGGGCGAGCAGTACTTC
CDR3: CASSQDSGGEQYF

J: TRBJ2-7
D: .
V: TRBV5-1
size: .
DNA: TGCGCCAGCAGCAAAGACAGGTCCAACGAGCAGTACTTC
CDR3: CASSKDRSNEQYF

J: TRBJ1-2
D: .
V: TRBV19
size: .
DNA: TGTGCCAGTAGATTGAACACCGATAACTATGGCTACACCTTC
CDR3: CASRLNTDNYGYTF

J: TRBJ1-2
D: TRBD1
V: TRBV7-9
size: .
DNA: TGTGCCAGCAGCCCCCGGGACAGACCCTACTATGGCTACACCTTC
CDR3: CASSPRDRPYYGYTF

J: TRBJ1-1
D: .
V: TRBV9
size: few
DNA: TGTGCCAGCAGCCCCGTCCTAGAGGTGATGGGTGTGGACACTGAAGCTTTCTTT
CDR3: CASSPVLEVMGVDTEAFF

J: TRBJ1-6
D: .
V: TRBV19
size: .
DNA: TGTGCCAGTAGTCCCTCCATCTCACCCCTCCACTTT
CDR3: CASSPSISPLHF

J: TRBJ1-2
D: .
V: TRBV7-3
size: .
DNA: TGTGCCAGCAGCTCCGCGGAAGGGGGAGGCTACACCTTC
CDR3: CASSSAEGGGYTF

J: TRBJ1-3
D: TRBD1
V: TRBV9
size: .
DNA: TGTGCCAGCAGCGTGCGACCGGGACAGGGGCCAGGAAACACCATATATTTT
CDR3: CASSVRPGQGPGNTIYF

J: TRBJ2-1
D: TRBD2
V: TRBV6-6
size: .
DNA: TGTGCCAGCACCGCTAGCGGGAGATATGAGCAGTTCTTC
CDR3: CASTASGRYEQFF

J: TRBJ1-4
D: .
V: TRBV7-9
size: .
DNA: TGTGCCAGCAGCCCCGCGGGAGGAACTAATGAAAAACTGTTTTTT
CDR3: CASSPAGGTNEKLFF

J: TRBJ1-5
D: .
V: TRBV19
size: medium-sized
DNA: TGTGCCAGTAGGATTGAGGGGCGGCATCAGCCCCAGCATTTT
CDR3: CASRIEGRHQPQHF

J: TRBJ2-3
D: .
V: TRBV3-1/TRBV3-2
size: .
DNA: TGTGCCAGCAGAACCGGTACCCGCGAAGATACGCAGTATTTT
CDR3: CASRTGTREDTQYF

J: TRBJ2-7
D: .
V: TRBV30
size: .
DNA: TGTGCCTGGAGTTGGCAGCTATTCGACGAGCAGTACTTC
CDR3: CAWSWQLFDEQYF

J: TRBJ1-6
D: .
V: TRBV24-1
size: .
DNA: TGTGCCACCAGTGAAGGGTATGGGAATTCACCCCTCCACTTT
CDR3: CATSEGYGNSPLHF

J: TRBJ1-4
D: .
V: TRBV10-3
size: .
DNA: TGTGCCATCAGGGCCTCGGCAGGTGGTAATGAAAAACTGTTTTTT
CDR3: CAIRASAGGNEKLFF